Presented here are 22 T cell receptor beta chains from one specimen sequenced in a study of blood T cell repertoires in COVID-19 (dated by TCRdb to the early 2020s). Library preparation employed the immunoSEQ multiplex PCR assay. TCRdb holds this immuneACCESS table with in-frame rearrangements only. Some clones are missing; in checked studies, unresolved V genes explain under half, and the rest has no known cause. The sample records under 150,000 clones, 70% to 90% of which are singletons. Together, the top ten hold about 28% of the sample. Sequenced: peripheral blood. These receptors were taken from a human donor in a cohort sampled during active COVID-19.

The chain combines TRBV3-1 (or the pseudogene TRBV3-2) with TRBJ2-5; a possible D gene is TRBD1 (6 bases). Trimming stripped 0 bases from V and 7 bases from J, with 12 bases between. The CDR3 runs 14 residues. Germline CDR1 is LGHDT and CDR2 is YNNKEL (reference sequence). The CDR3 nucleotides are TGTGCCAGCAGCCAAGATTATACAGGGCGGACCCAGTACTTC. It yields the protein CASSQDYTGRTQYF.

Here the CDR3 reads CASTSLGDRVGEQYF. The CDR3 DNA sequence: TGTGCCAGCACCTCCCTCGGGGACAGGGTTGGGGAGCAGTACTTC. The J gene is TRBJ2-7, the V gene TRBV6-5, with 9 bases identical to TRBD1. V shed 7 bases and J 7 bases; nucleotides not matched to a gene: 14. The CDR3 spans 15 residues. In germline, CDR1 is MNHEY, CDR2 SVGAGI.

CDR3 DNA sequence: TGTGCCAGCGGGGTCGGCGGCCGGGGAGGGAATGAGCAGTTCTTC. Its translation is CASGVGGRGGNEQFF. V is TRBV6-5 and J is TRBJ2-1; TRBD2 agrees at 7 bases. Germline loops: CDR1 MNHEY, CDR2 SVGAGI. Trimming took 8 bases from V and 7 from J; bases not matched to a gene: 14. CDR3 size: 15 residues.

This clone was seen once. The rearrangement uses TRBV10-3 and TRBJ2-3, with D maybe TRBD1 (5 bases). Trimming removed 5 bases at V and 0 bases at J, with 9 bases between. Germline V gene data show CDR1 as ENHRY and CDR2 as SYGVKD. The CDR3 has 14 amino acids. CDR3 coding DNA: TGTGCCATCAGTACAGGAGCTAGCACAGATACGCAGTATTTT. Protein: CAISTGASTDTQYF.

The J gene is TRBJ1-5, the V gene TRBV27; D gene unclear. The germline gives CDR1 MNHEY, CDR2 SMNVEV (reference sequence). The CDR3 runs 14 residues. Trimming stripped 1 base from V and 2 bases from J, with 6 bases between. The CDR3 DNA is TGTGCCAGCAGTTTATTGGCGGGCAATCAGCCCCAGCATTTT. This codes for CASSLLAGNQPQHF.

The chain uses TRBV11-2 and TRBJ2-7, with 8 positions matching TRBD1. Germline V lookup: CDR1 SGHAT, CDR2 FQNNGV. There are 16 residues in the CDR3. Trimming removed 5 bases from V and 1 base from J; junction bases left unmatched: 10. The CDR3: CASSPLRRDRSYEQYF. For the CDR3, the DNA is TGTGCCAGCAGCCCCCTACGACGGGACAGGTCCTACGAGCAGTACTTC.

CDR3 nucleotide sequence: TGTGCCAGCAGGTCCTCTGGGGGGGGCGAGCAGTACTTC. Its protein is CASRSSGGGEQYF. The chain has TRBV6-5 and TRBJ2-7; 7 bases agree with TRBD2. CDR1 and CDR2 from the germline V gene are MNHEY and SVGAGI. The V gene end was trimmed by 6 bases and the J gene end by 6 bases; junction bases not matched to a gene: 8. CDR3 length: 13 amino acids.

This sequence joins TRBV5-1 and TRBJ2-2, with 8 bases matching TRBD1. This CDR3 has 17 amino acids. Germline CDR1 reads SGHRS; CDR2 reads YFSETQ. V lost 1 base, J lost 2 bases, and 7 bases stayed unmatched. The CDR3 reads CASSLPGSGGNTGELFF. The CDR3 DNA sequence: TGCGCCAGCAGCTTGCCTGGGTCAGGGGGCAACACCGGGGAGCTGTTTTTT.

The chain is built from TRBV6-5 and TRBJ1-6, with unresolved D. V lost 2 bases and J 9 bases, leaving 14 bases between the germline ends. The CDR3 spans 15 residues. CDR1 is MNHEY and CDR2 is SVGAGI in the germline V gene. The CDR3 DNA is TGTGCCAGCAGTTACAAGCGGGGATTCGGTTCACCCCTCCACTTT. This sequence encodes CASSYKRGFGSPLHF.

The V call is TRBV4-2, the J call TRBJ1-6; 7 bases line up with TRBD1. The trim removed 3 bases at V and 6 bases at J, leaving 8 bases unmatched. The CDR3 runs to 16 residues. CDR1 is LGHNA and CDR2 is YNFKEQ in the germline V gene. The CDR3 bases are TGTGCCAGCAGCCAGACTCGACAGGGAAGTAATTCACCCCTCCACTTT. Translated, it gives CASSQTRQGSNSPLHF.

This chain connects TRBV7-2 to TRBJ2-7, with TRBD1 matching over 9 bases. CDR1 SGHTA and CDR2 FQGNSA come from the germline V gene. The CDR3 contains 14 residues. Germline trimming cut 4 bases from V and 6 bases from J; bases unmatched to any gene: 7. As DNA, the CDR3 is TGTGCCAGCAGCTCTGGGACAGGGAAGACCGAGCAGTACTTC. Its translation is CASSSGTGKTEQYF.

The J gene is TRBJ1-2, the V gene TRBV28, with 8 bases lining up with TRBD1. Trimming at V came to 6 bases and at J to 6 bases, leaving 9 bases not matched to a gene. Germline V gene sequence: CDR1 MDHEN, CDR2 SYDVKM. This CDR3 spans 14 amino acids. The DNA of the CDR3 is TGTGCCAGCAGCCAGGGGGCGGCTCACGATGGCTACACCTTC. This sequence encodes CASSQGAAHDGYTF.

The DNA for the CDR3 is TGTGCCAGCAGCCCAGACTTGAGAGGGGAAAAACTGTTTTTT. It translates to CASSPDLRGEKLFF. The rearrangement links TRBV7-6 to TRBJ1-4; the D is unclear. Per the germline V gene, CDR1 is SGHVS and CDR2 is FNYEAQ. The CDR3 is 14 amino acids. Trimming removed 5 bases at V and 8 bases at J, with 15 bases between.

This clone came up once. Mismatch with germline at one junction end may stem from a read error. The V call is TRBV15, the J call TRBJ1-2; D is ambiguous. Germline-derived CDR1 and CDR2 are LNHNV and YYDKDF (reference sequence). The CDR3 runs 15 residues. CDR3 DNA: TGTGCCACCACCAGAGTGCTCTCGTCAGGCGTTGGCTACACCTTC. It is translated as CATTRVLSSGVGYTF.

J is TRBJ1-2 and V is TRBV6-5; maybe TRBD1 (6 bases). The CDR3 sequence is 15 residues long. The V end lost 6 bases, the J end lost 0 bases, and 14 bases lay between the germline ends. CDR1 MNHEY and CDR2 SVGAGI come from the germline V gene. CDR3 amino acids: CASRDRRTANYGYTF. The CDR3 DNA is TGTGCCAGCAGAGATAGACGGACAGCTAACTATGGCTACACCTTC.

The chain has TRBV7-2 and TRBJ1-5, with a tentative D call TRBD1 (6 bases). CDR1 and CDR2 (germline): SGHTA, FQGNSA. This CDR3 has 18 amino acids. Trimming removed 4 bases at V and 1 base at J, with 20 bases between. CDR3 nucleotide sequence: TGTGCCAGCAGCTACCTCGGGGGGCAGGCACTAAGCAATCAGCCCCAGCATTTT. Its protein product is CASSYLGGQALSNQPQHF.

This sequence joins TRBV5-1 and TRBJ2-4, with a possible D match to TRBD2 (6 bases). This CDR3 is built from 16 residues. V was shortened by 0 bases and J by 4 bases, with 14 bases between the two germline ends. Per the germline V gene, CDR1 is SGHRS and CDR2 is YFSETQ. The CDR3, as DNA: TGCGCCAGCAGCTTGGCCTATAGGGGAGGAAAAAACATTCAGTACTTC. Amino acid sequence: CASSLAYRGGKNIQYF.

This chain uses TRBV15 with TRBJ1-6; no reliable D call. Germline loops: CDR1 LNHNV, CDR2 YYDKDF (reference sequence). The CDR3 covers 15 residues. The V end lost 0 bases, the J end lost 9 bases, and 12 bases lay between the germline ends. CDR3 amino acids: CATSRELREGSPLHF. CDR3 bases: TGTGCCACCAGCAGAGAATTAAGGGAGGGTTCACCCCTCCACTTT.

V gene TRBV19 combines with J gene TRBJ2-1; TRBD2 is a possible D gene (6 bases). CDR3 size: 13 residues. Between the trimmed V and J ends, which lost 8 bases and 4 bases, there was a span of 12 bases. Germline loops: CDR1 LNHDA, CDR2 SQIVND (reference sequence). CDR3 nucleotide sequence: TGTGCCAGTGGGAGGAGTTCTTACAATGAGCAGTTCTTC. Translating it yields CASGRSSYNEQFF.

The rearrangement joins TRBV6-2 or TRBV6-3 to TRBJ2-1; the D gene is possibly TRBD1 (5 bases). The CDR3 runs to 11 residues. The germline V gene has CDR1 MNHEY and CDR2 SVGEGT. Deletions cut 5 bases from V and 8 bases from J, with 7 bases between. CDR3 coding DNA: TGTGCCAGCAGTCAGGGCTATGAGCAGTTCTTC. This encodes CASSQGYEQFF.

As concerns this clone: The junction and the germline gene differ at one end; a read error may be behind it. The V gene is TRBV10-3, the J gene TRBJ2-7, with D perhaps matching TRBD1 (6 bases). The CDR3 extends over 11 amino acids. The V gene's germline CDR1 is ENHRY and CDR2 SYGVKD. The CDR3 spells CATMDSGRSNF. CDR3 coding DNA: TGTGCCACAATGGACAGCGGTCGGTCGAACTTC.

The V call is TRBV6-5, the J call TRBJ1-2, with D possibly matching TRBD1 (6 bases). The CDR3 sequence is 13 residues long. The V end lost 6 bases, the J end lost 0 bases, and 8 bases lay between the germline ends. Germline loops: CDR1 MNHEY, CDR2 SVGAGI. The CDR3 sequence is CASRDSPNYGYTF. CDR3 nucleotide sequence: TGTGCCAGCAGGGACAGCCCTAACTATGGCTACACCTTC.